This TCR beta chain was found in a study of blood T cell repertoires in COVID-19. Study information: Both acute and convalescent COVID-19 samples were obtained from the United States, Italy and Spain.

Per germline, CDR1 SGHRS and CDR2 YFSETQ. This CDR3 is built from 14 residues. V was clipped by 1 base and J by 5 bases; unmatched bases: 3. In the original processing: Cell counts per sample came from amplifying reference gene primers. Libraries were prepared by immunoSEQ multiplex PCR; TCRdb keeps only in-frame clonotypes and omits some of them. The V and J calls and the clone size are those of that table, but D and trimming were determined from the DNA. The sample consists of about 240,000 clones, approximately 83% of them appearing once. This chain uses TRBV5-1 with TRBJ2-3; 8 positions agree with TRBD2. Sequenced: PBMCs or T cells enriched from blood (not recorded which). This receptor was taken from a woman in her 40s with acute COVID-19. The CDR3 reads CASSLTSGKDTQYF. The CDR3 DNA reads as TGCGCCAGCAGCTTGACTAGCGGAAAAGATACGCAGTATTTT.